This entry describes one TCR beta chain. Per the original data handling: The assay estimated nucleated cells by amplifying reference gene primers. Method: immunoSEQ multiplex PCR; TCRdb's copy keeps in-frame clones and lacks some. The V and J calls and clone size were taken over from that table, and D and trimming were inferred from the DNA. The sample has roughly 63,000 clones; less than 80% are singletons. These data are taken from a study of blood T cell repertoires in COVID-19. For the study at large: Sites in the United States, Italy and Spain provided acute and convalescent COVID-19 samples. Nucleic acid was either cDNA or gDNA, and it came from T cells, B-cell-depleted T cells, or PBMCs.

Germline trimming cut 4 bases from V and 5 bases from J; bases unmatched to any gene: 8. The CDR3 is 15 amino acids. In germline, CDR1 is SGHDN, CDR2 FVKESK. The rearrangement links TRBV14 to TRBJ2-5, with 9 bases aligning to TRBD1. The receptor comes from a human donor in a cohort sampled during active COVID-19. Sequenced material: peripheral blood. CDR3 in amino acids: CASSRRTGVWETQYF. DNA of the CDR3: TGTGCCAGCAGCCGGCGGACAGGGGTGTGGGAGACCCAGTACTTC.